The 5 T cell receptor beta chains listed next were all sequenced from one sample in a study of shared clonotypes between healthy human individuals. The data were produced by immunoSEQ multiplex PCR, yet TCRdb's version contains in-frame clones alone and is incomplete. The sample shows roughly 2.4 million clones, around 95% of them seen only once. The sequenced material came from naive CD4+ T cells sorted from blood. Documented subset: CD45RA+ positively selected. Source of these receptors: a man younger than 30 in good health.

This chain connects TRBV5-1 to TRBJ2-3; D gene uncertain. Deletions cut 4 bases from V and 0 bases from J, with 12 bases between. CDR1 SGHRS and CDR2 YFSETQ come from the germline V gene. The CDR3 is made up of 15 amino acids. The CDR3 protein is CASSPDLPSTDTQYF. CDR3 nucleotide sequence: TGCGCCAGCAGCCCGGACCTACCAAGCACAGATACGCAGTATTTT.

This clone was counted a few times. CDR3 sequence (DNA): TGTGCCAGCAGTCATCCAGGGGGCCCCTACGAGCAGTACTTC. It is translated as CASSHPGGPYEQYF. The V and J genes are TRBV2 and TRBJ2-7; 8 nucleotides match TRBD1. J was trimmed by 2 bases and V by 5 bases; bases with no gene match: 5. Looked up from germline, CDR1 is SNHLY and CDR2 is FYNNEI. The CDR3 spans 14 residues.

V is TRBV6-5 and J is TRBJ1-2, with D unclear. Trimming pared 10 bases from V and 4 bases from J, leaving 13 bases between. The CDR3 has 12 residues. Germline CDR1 is MNHEY and CDR2 is SVGAGI. The CDR3 here is CATSRHLYGYTF. The CDR3 DNA is TGTGCCACCTCCCGGCACCTCTATGGCTACACCTTC.

The rearrangement links TRBV27 to TRBJ2-7; 8 bases map to TRBD1. The length of the CDR3 is 11 residues. Germline V lookup: CDR1 MNHEY, CDR2 SMNVEV (reference sequence). With V trimmed by 10 bases and J by 4 bases, 3 bases remained unmatched. The CDR3 region is CATRDRYEQYF. CDR3 nucleotides: TGTGCCACCCGGGACAGGTACGAGCAGTACTTC.

This clone has more than one count but fewer than ten. The chain carries TRBV5-1 and TRBJ1-1, with D uncertain. The CDR3 runs to 13 residues. Germline CDR1 and CDR2: SGHRS and YFSETQ. Trimming took off 5 bases at V and 1 base at J, with 9 bases between the two ends. The CDR3 coding sequence is TGCGCCAGCAGTCAAGTCCCGAACACTGAAGCTTTCTTT. Residues: CASSQVPNTEAFF.